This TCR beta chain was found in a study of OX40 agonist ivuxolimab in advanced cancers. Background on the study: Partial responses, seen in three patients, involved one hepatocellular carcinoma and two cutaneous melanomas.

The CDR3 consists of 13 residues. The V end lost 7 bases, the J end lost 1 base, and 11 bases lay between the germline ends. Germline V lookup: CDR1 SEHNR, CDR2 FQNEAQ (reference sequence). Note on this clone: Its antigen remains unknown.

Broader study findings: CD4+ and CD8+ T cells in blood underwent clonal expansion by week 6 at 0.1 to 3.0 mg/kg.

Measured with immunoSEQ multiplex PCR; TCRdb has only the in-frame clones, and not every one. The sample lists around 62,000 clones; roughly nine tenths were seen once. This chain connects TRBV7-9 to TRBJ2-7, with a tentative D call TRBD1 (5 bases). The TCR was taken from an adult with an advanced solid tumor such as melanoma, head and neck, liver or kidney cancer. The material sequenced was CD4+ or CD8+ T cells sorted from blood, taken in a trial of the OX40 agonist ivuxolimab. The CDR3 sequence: CASIPTGSYEQYF. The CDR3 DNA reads TGTGCCAGCATTCCAACAGGTTCCTACGAGCAGTACTTC.